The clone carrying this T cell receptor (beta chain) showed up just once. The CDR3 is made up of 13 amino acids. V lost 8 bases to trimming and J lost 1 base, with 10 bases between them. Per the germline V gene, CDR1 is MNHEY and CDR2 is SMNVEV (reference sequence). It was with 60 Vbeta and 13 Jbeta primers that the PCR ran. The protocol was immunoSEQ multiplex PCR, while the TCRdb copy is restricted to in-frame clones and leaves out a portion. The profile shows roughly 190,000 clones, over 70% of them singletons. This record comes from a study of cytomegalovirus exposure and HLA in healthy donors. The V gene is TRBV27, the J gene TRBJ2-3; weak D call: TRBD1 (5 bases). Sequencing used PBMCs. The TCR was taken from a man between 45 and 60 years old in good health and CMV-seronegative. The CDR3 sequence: CASARVGTDTQYF. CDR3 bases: TGTGCCAGCGCCAGGGTAGGCACAGATACGCAGTATTTT.